One and the same sample provided the 14 T cell receptor beta chains below, sequenced in a study of blood T cell repertoires in COVID-19 (TCRdb year 2020). Libraries were constructed by the immunoSEQ multiplex PCR assay. The table was pulled from immuneACCESS by TCRdb, which kept in-frame rearrangements only. Such tables lose some clones; where checked, under half of the loss comes from unresolved V genes, and the rest has no known cause. This sample holds approximately 340,000 clones; roughly nine tenths were observed only once. More than 0.85% of the sample lies in the top ten. The material sequenced was PBMCs or T cells enriched from blood (not recorded which). These TCRs come from a middle-aged woman who had been exposed to COVID-19.

The V call is TRBV7-2, the J call TRBJ1-5; 7 bases match TRBD1. The ends lost 5 bases at V and 7 bases at J; junction bases unmatched: 11. The germline V gene encodes CDR1 SGHTA and CDR2 FQGNSA. The length of the CDR3 is 15 residues. This CDR3 reads CASSPRTGVKQPQHF. As DNA, the CDR3 is TGTGCCAGCAGCCCGCGTACAGGGGTAAAGCAGCCCCAGCATTTT.

The chain couples TRBV18 to TRBJ1-5; 9 bases line up with TRBD1. The CDR3 totals 15 residues. J was trimmed by 6 bases and V by 3 bases; bases with no gene match: 6. Germline V gene lookup returns CDR1 KGHSH and CDR2 LQKENI. CDR3 in DNA: TGTGCCAGCTCACCTTTGGGACAGGGAGGTCAGCCCCAGCATTTT. It yields the protein CASSPLGQGGQPQHF.

The chain recombines TRBV18 with TRBJ2-1; 7 positions agree with TRBD2. The CDR3 sequence is 11 residues long. J gave up 10 bases and V 5 bases, and 2 bases lay outside the gene matches. The germline gives CDR1 KGHSH, CDR2 LQKENI. DNA of the CDR3: TGTGCCAGCTCAGGGGAGGGGGAGCAGTTCTTC. Encoded protein: CASSGEGEQFF.

The rearrangement links TRBV5-1 to TRBJ2-7, with D possibly being TRBD1 (5 bases). V lost 3 bases and J 2 bases, leaving 12 bases between the germline ends. This CDR3 is built from 14 residues. The germline V gene has CDR1 SGHRS and CDR2 YFSETQ. The chain's CDR3 is CASSSKAGTYEQYF. The CDR3 DNA is TGCGCCAGCAGCTCCAAAGCAGGGACCTACGAGCAGTACTTC.

J is TRBJ1-2 and V is TRBV19; 8 bases align to TRBD1. Germline trimming cut 5 bases from V and 2 bases from J; bases unmatched to any gene: 4. CDR3 length: 14 amino acids. Germline V gene sequence: CDR1 LNHDA, CDR2 SQIVND (reference sequence). CDR3 nucleotides: TGTGCCAGTAGTGCCAGGGGGCTAAACTATGGCTACACCTTC. Its translation: CASSARGLNYGYTF.

V gene TRBV9 combines with J gene TRBJ2-1; 7 bases line up with TRBD2. The CDR3 covers 12 residues. The junction had 4 bases not matched to a gene; V was cut back by 6 bases and J by 7 bases. Germline lookup yields CDR1 SGDLS and CDR2 YYNGEE. This chain's CDR3 is CASTRGGNEQFF. The CDR3 region has the DNA TGTGCCAGCACTCGGGGAGGGAATGAGCAGTTCTTC.

The chain employs TRBV27 and TRBJ1-4, with D maybe TRBD1 (5 bases). This CDR3 spans 16 amino acids. Germline V CDR1 and CDR2: MNHEY, SMNVEV (reference sequence). Trimming took 2 bases from V and 2 from J, leaving 12 bases between them. DNA for the CDR3: TGTGCCAGCAGTTTACTCCCTGGGGCGACTAATGAAAAACTGTTTTTT. Translating it yields CASSLLPGATNEKLFF.

V gene TRBV7-2 combines with J gene TRBJ1-1, with D tentatively TRBD1 (6 bases). Germline V gene data show CDR1 as SGHTA and CDR2 as FQGNSA. The V and J ends lost 7 bases and 0 bases respectively, with 15 bases between them. CDR3 length equals 15 residues. CDR3 in amino acids: CASNYRVGMNTEAFF. The CDR3 DNA reads as TGTGCCAGCAATTACAGGGTCGGCATGAACACTGAAGCTTTCTTT.

The rearrangement uses TRBV5-1 and TRBJ1-5; 7 bases are a match to TRBD1. Germline values: CDR1 SGHRS, CDR2 YFSETQ. This CDR3 region has 15 residues. After removal of 2 bases from V and 3 bases from J, the junction contained 5 bases not matched to a gene. The CDR3, as DNA: TGCGCCAGCAGCTTAGGGACAGCCAACAATCAGCCCCAGCATTTT. Its translation is CASSLGTANNQPQHF. Filled out from reference TRBV5-1 and TRBJ1-5, the complete variable domain reads KAGVTQTPRYLIKTRGQQVTLSCSPISGHRSVSWYQQTPGQGLQFLFEYFSETQRNKGNFPGRFSGRQFSNSRSEMNVSTLELGDSALYLCASSLGTANNQPQHFGDGTRLSIL.

This chain joins TRBV19 and TRBJ1-4, with D unclear. This CDR3 is built from 13 residues. The V end lost 1 base, the J end lost 2 bases, and 2 bases lay between the germline ends. CDR1 LNHDA and CDR2 SQIVND come from the germline V gene (reference sequence). The CDR3 DNA reads TGTGCCAGTAGTATAGCGACTAATGAAAAACTGTTTTTT. Translating gives CASSIATNEKLFF.

The V call is TRBV2, the J call TRBJ1-4, with 8 bases matching TRBD1. In germline, CDR1 is SNHLY, CDR2 FYNNEI. The CDR3 length is 14 residues. The V and J ends lost 6 bases and 7 bases, in that order; junction bases with no gene match: 7. The CDR3 reads CASSPGGLTEKLFF. The CDR3 nucleotides read TGTGCCAGCAGCCCAGGGGGCTTGACTGAAAAACTGTTTTTT.

The chain recombines TRBV12-3 or TRBV12-4 with TRBJ1-2, with D maybe TRBD1 (6 bases). CDR3 size: 13 residues. V shed 4 bases and J shed 4 bases, with 10 bases lying between them. In DNA form, the CDR3 reads TGTGCCAGCAGTTCCGGGACACTCTATGGCTACACCTTC. Protein sequence: CASSSGTLYGYTF.

V is TRBV9 and J is TRBJ1-5; D ambiguous. Per germline, CDR1 SGDLS and CDR2 YYNGEE. Trimming removed 0 bases from V and 5 bases from J, with 6 bases in between. This CDR3 has 13 residues. The CDR3 nucleotides are TGTGCCAGCAGCGTAGCTCGGGATCAGCCCCAGCATTTT. Translated, it gives CASSVARDQPQHF. Combining the CDR3 with reference TRBV9 and TRBJ1-5 gives the whole variable domain DSGVTQTPKHLITATGQRVTLRCSPRSGDLSVYWYQQSLDQGLQFLIQYYNGEERAKGNILERFSAQQFPDLHSELNLSSLELGDSALYFCASSVARDQPQHFGDGTRLSIL.

This sequence joins TRBV29-1 and TRBJ2-1, with unresolved D. From germline, CDR1 is SQVTM and CDR2 ANQGSEA. The germline V and J ends were trimmed by 3 bases and 0 bases, with 9 bases remaining between them. CDR3 length: 14 residues. The CDR3 protein is CSVESASSYNEQFF. The CDR3 nucleotides read TGCAGCGTTGAGTCCGCTAGCTCCTACAATGAGCAGTTCTTC.